A selection of T cell receptor beta chains follows, all from one sample in a study of T cells in Graves' hyperthyroidism and ophthalmopathy. Using its own MiXCR run on the multiplex PCR reads, TCRdb lists one record per CDR3 protein. The sample records a few hundred thousand distinct CDR3 sequences, roughly a sixth being singletons. The sequenced sample consisted of blood. These receptors all stem from a young woman with Graves' ophthalmopathy. CDR3s include the opening cysteine and the closing phenylalanine or tryptophan. D genes are given only for firm matches. Not every row has a clone size; where given, it reads once, few, many or a size class.

clone size	D gene	V gene	J gene	CDR3 protein	CDR3 DNA
-	-	TRBV13	TRBJ2-6	CASSFMGKGVSSGANVLTF	TGTGCCAGCAGCTTTATGGGGAAGGGGGTCAGCTCTGGGGCCAACGTCCTGACTTTC
-	-	TRBV14	TRBJ2-5	CASSHTETQYF	TGTGCCAGCAGCCATACAGAGACCCAGTACTTC
many	TRBD2	TRBV20-1	TRBJ2-1	CSARRLAGDNEQFF	TGCAGTGCTAGACGGCTAGCGGGAGACAATGAGCAGTTCTTC
-	-	TRBV28	TRBJ1-5	CASSRSSGGQPQHF	TGTGCCAGCAGCCGATCATCGGGGGGTCAGCCCCAGCATTTT
-	TRBD2	TRBV28	TRBJ2-5	CANGQGLAGGTQYF	TGTGCCAACGGACAGGGACTAGCGGGTGGGACCCAGTACTTC
-	-	TRBV29-1	TRBJ2-1	CSVELSSQFF	TGCAGCGTTGAACTCTCTAGTCAGTTCTTC
many	TRBD1	TRBV12-3/TRBV12-4	TRBJ1-6	CASSYMGQYNSPLHF	TGTGCCAGCAGTTATATGGGACAGTATAATTCACCCCTCCACTTT
many	-	TRBV12-3/TRBV12-4	TRBJ1-1	CASSFREANTEAFF	TGTGCCAGCAGTTTTAGGGAGGCGAACACTGAAGCTTTCTTT
-	-	TRBV7-9	TRBJ2-3	CASSPNHVDTQYF	TGTGCCAGCAGCCCAAATCACGTAGATACGCAGTATTTT
many	-	TRBV2	TRBJ1-3	CASSEGSFSGNTIYF	TGTGCCAGCAGTGAAGGGTCCTTCTCTGGAAACACCATATATTTT
few	TRBD1	TRBV9	TRBJ1-6	CASSPDRGASSYNSPLHF	TGTGCCAGCAGCCCGGACAGGGGCGCTAGCTCCTATAATTCACCCCTCCACTTT
many	-	TRBV12-3/TRBV12-4	TRBJ1-1	CASSLSFNTEAFF	TGTGCCAGCAGTCTTTCGTTCAACACTGAAGCTTTCTTT
many	TRBD2	TRBV6-1	TRBJ2-1	CASSGTSGGANEQFF	TGTGCCAGCAGTGGGACTAGCGGGGGGGCCAATGAGCAGTTCTTC
-	-	TRBV6-1	TRBJ1-2	CASSLGMNYGYTF	TGTGCCAGCAGTCTTGGGATGAACTATGGCTACACCTTC
few	-	TRBV20-1	TRBJ2-5	CSASGFGQETQYF	TGCAGTGCTAGCGGGTTCGGCCAAGAGACCCAGTACTTC
many	-	TRBV20-1	TRBJ2-1	CSATGIINNEQFF	TGCAGTGCTACAGGGATCATCAACAATGAGCAGTTCTTC
many	-	TRBV6-8	TRBJ1-4	CASSYSDFNEKLFF	TGTGCCAGCAGTTACTCGGATTTTAATGAAAAACTGTTTTTT
few	TRBD1	TRBV9	TRBJ1-1	CASSVGGQGGTEAFF	TGTGCCAGCAGCGTAGGGGGACAGGGCGGCACTGAAGCTTTCTTT
-	-	TRBV14	TRBJ2-2	CASSQVDFIGELFF	TGTGCCAGCAGCCAAGTTGATTTTATCGGGGAGCTGTTTTTT
-	-	TRBV10-2	TRBJ2-1	CASRVEASSYNEQFF	TGCGCCAGCAGGGTGGAGGCCAGCTCCTACAATGAGCAGTTCTTC